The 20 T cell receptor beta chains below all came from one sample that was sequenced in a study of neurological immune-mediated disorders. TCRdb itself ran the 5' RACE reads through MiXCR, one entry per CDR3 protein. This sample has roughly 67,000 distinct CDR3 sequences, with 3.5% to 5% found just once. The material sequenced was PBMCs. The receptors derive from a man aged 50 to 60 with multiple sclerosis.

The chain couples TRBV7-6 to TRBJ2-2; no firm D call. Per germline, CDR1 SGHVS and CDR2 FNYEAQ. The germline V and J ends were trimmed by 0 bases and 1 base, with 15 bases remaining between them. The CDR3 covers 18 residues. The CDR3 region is CASSLAYTLDGNTGELFF. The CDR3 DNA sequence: TGTGCCAGCAGCTTAGCCTACACCCTAGACGGGAACACCGGGGAGCTGTTTTTT.

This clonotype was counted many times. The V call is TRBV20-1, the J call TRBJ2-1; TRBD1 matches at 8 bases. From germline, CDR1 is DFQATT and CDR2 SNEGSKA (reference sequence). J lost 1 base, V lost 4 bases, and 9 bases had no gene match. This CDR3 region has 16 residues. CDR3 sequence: CSAKDRALWSYNEQFF. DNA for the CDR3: TGCAGTGCTAAGGACAGGGCGCTGTGGTCCTACAATGAGCAGTTCTTC.

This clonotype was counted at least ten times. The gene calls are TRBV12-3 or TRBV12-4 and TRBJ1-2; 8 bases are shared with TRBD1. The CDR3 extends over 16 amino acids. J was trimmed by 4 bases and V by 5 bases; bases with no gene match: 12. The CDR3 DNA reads TGTGCCAGCAGTACACACGGACAGGGATTTCTCTATGGCTACACCTTC. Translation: CASSTHGQGFLYGYTF.

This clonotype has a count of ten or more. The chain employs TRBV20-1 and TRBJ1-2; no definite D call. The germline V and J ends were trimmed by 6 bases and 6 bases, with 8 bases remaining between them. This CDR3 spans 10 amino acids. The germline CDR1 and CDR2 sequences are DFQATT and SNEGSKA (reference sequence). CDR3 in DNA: TGCAGTGCCGTACGGGATGGCTACACCTTC. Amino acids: CSAVRDGYTF.

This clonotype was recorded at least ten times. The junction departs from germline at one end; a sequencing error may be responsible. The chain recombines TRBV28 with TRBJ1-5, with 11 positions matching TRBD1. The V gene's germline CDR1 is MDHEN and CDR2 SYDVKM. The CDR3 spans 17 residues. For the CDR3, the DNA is TGTGCCAGCAGTTTTGATTCCCGGACAGGGGGCAATCAGCCCCAGAATTTT. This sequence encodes CASSFDSRTGGNQPQNF.

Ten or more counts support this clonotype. CDR3 bases: TGTGCCAGCACCCCCTTGGCGGGGGGGCGGAGTGAGCAGTTCTTC. Protein: CASTPLAGGRSEQFF. V is TRBV12-3 or TRBV12-4 and J is TRBJ2-1; TRBD2 agrees at 9 bases. Unmatched junction bases numbered 13, after V lost 7 bases and J lost 9 bases. This CDR3 has 15 residues.

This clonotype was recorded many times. The DNA for the CDR3 is TGCAGTGCTAGAGATACAGGGGGGGGTTACAATGAGCAGTTCTTC. Amino acids: CSARDTGGGYNEQFF. The chain joins TRBV20-1 to TRBJ2-1, with a possible D match to TRBD1 (8 bases). CDR1 and CDR2 (germline): DFQATT, SNEGSKA (reference sequence). Trimming took off 0 bases at V and 4 bases at J, with 13 bases between the two ends. The CDR3 totals 15 residues.

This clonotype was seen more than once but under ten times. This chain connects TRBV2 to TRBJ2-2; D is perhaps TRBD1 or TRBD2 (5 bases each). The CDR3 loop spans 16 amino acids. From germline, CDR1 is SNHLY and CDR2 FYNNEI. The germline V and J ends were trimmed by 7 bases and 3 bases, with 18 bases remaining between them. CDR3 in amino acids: CASKLSPGRDTGELFF. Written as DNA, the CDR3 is TGTGCCAGCAAGCTAAGCCCGGGGCGGGACACCGGGGAGCTGTTTTTT. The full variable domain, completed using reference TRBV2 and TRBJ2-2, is EPEVTQTPSHQVTQMGQEVILRCVPISNHLYFYWYRQILGQKVEFLVSFYNNEISEKSEIFDDQFSVERPDGSNFTLKIRSTKLEDSAMYFCASKLSPGRDTGELFFGEGSRLTVL.

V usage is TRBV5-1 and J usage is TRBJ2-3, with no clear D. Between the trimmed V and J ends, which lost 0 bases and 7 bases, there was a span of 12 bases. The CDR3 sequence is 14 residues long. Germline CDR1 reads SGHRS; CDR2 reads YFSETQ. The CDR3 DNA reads TGCGCCAGCAGCTTGGCGGATGGCGCAAATACGCAGTATTTT. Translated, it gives CASSLADGANTQYF.

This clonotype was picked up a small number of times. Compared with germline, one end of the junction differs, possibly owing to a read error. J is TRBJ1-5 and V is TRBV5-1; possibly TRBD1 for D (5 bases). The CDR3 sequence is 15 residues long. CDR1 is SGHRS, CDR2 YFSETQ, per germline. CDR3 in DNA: TGCGCCAGCAGCTACGCTGGACGCAGGGATCAGCCCCAGAATTTT. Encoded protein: CASSYAGRRDQPQNF.

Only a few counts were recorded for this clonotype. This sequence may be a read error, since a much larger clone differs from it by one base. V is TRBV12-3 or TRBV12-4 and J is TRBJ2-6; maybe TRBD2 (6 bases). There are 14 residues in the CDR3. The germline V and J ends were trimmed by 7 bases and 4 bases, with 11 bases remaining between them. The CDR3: CASNLARGANVLTF. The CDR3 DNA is TGTGCCAGCAATCTAGCGAGAGGGGCCAACGTCCTGACTTTC.

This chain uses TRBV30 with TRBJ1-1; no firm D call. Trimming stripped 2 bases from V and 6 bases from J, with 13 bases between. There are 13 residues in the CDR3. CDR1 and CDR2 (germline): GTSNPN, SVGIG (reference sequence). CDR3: CAWSYGASAEAFF. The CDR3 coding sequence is TGTGCCTGGAGTTATGGTGCTTCCGCTGAAGCTTTCTTT. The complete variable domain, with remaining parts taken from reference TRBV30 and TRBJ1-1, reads SQTIHQWPATLVQPVGSPLSLECTVEGTSNPNLYWYRQAAGRGLQLLFYSVGIGQISSEVPQNLSASRPQDRQFILSSKKLLLSDSGFYLCAWSYGASAEAFFGQGTRLTVV.

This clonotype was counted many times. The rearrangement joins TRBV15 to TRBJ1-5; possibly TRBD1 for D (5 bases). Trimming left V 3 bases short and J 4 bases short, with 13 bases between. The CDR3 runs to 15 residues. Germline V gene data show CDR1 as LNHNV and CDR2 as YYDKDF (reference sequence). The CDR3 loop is CATSSAGPRNQPQHF. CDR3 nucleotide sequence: TGTGCCACCAGCAGTGCAGGGCCGAGGAATCAGCCCCAGCATTTT.

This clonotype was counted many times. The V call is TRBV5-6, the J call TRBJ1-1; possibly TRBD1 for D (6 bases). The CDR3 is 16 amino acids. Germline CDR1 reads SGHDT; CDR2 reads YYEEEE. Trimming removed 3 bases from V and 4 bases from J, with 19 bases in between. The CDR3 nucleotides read TGTGCCAGCAGCTATGAGGAAACAGGGTCTCGCACTGAAGCTTTCTTT. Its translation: CASSYEETGSRTEAFF. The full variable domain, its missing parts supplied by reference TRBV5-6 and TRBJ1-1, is DAGVTQSPTHLIKTRGQQVTLRCSPKSGHDTVSWYQQALGQGPQFIFQYYEEEERQRGNFPDRFSGHQFPNYSSELNVNALLLGDSALYLCASSYEETGSRTEAFFGQGTRLTVV.

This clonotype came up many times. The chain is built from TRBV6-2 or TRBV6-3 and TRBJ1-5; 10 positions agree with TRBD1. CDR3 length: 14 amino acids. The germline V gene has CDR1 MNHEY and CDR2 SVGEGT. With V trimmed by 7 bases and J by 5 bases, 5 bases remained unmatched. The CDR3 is CASKRDRGHQPQHF. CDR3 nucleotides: TGTGCCAGCAAGCGGGACAGGGGACATCAGCCCCAGCATTTT.

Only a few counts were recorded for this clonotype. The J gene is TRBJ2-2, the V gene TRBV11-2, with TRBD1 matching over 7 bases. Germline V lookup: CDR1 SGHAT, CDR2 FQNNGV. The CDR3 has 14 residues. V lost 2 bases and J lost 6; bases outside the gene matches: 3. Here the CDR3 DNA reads TGTGCCAGCAGCTTAATCCAGGGGGCCGGGGAGCTGTTTTTT. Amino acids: CASSLIQGAGELFF.

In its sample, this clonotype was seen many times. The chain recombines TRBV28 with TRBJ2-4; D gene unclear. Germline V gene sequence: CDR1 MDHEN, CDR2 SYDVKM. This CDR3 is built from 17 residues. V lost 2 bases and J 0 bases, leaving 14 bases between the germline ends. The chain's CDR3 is CASSLVIPSLAKNIQYF. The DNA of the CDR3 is TGTGCCAGCAGTTTAGTGATCCCTTCCCTAGCCAAAAACATTCAGTACTTC.

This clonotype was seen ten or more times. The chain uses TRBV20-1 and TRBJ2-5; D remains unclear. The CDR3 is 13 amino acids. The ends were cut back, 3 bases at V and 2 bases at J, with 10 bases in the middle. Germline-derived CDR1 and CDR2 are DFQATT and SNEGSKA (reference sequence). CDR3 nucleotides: TGCAGTGCTAGGATTAACACGCAAGAGACCCAGTACTTC. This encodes CSARINTQETQYF.

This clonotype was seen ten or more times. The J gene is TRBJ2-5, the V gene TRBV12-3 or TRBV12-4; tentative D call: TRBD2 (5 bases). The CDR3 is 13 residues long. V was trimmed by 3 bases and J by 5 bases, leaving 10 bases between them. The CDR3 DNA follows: TGTGCCAGCAGTTTGCCCGGCGGGGAGACCCAGTACTTC. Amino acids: CASSLPGGETQYF.

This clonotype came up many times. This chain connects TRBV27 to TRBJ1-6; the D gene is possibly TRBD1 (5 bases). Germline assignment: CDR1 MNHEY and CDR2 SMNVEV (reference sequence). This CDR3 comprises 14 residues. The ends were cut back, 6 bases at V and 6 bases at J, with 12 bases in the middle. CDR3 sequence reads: CASRRGRVNSPLHF. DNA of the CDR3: TGTGCCAGCAGAAGGGGACGGGTTAATTCACCCCTCCACTTT.